This entry lists 25 T cell receptor beta chains sequenced from one sample in a study of CXCR4 blockade with PD-1 therapy in pancreatic cancer (dated by TCRdb to between 2018 and 2020). Library preparation used the immunoSEQ multiplex PCR assay. This immuneACCESS table, as held by TCRdb, lists in-frame sequences with V and J called but not all clones. Of the missing ones, under half trace to an unresolved V gene in checked studies; the others have no known cause. The sample data list about 3,500 clones, and around 50% of these were observed just once. Of the sample, under 20% falls within the top ten clones. The sequenced material came from tumor tissue. All receptors come from a human donor with pancreatic ductal adenocarcinoma.

The CDR3 DNA is TGTGCCAGCAGCTTAGTAACGGGAGGTTCCTACGAGCAGTACTTC. It translates to CASSLVTGGSYEQYF. The V gene is TRBV11-1, the J gene TRBJ2-7; the match to TRBD2 covers 7 bases. V dropped 1 base and J dropped 1; count of bases not matched to a gene: 4. The CDR3 spans 15 residues. CDR1 and CDR2 (germline): SGHAT, FQDESV (reference sequence).

This chain connects TRBV12-5 to TRBJ2-7; D gene uncertain. Germline CDR1 LGHNT, CDR2 FRNRAP. The V gene lost 5 bases and the J gene lost 1 base, with 9 bases spanning the gap. There are 13 residues in the CDR3. The CDR3 DNA reads as TGTGCTAGTGGTGCCGGTAGTTCCTACGAGCAGTACTTC. Amino acid sequence: CASGAGSSYEQYF.

The chain uses TRBV5-1 and TRBJ1-4; no reliable D call. Germline V gene lookup returns CDR1 SGHRS and CDR2 YFSETQ. Trimming pared 5 bases from V and 7 bases from J, leaving 15 bases between. The CDR3 covers 14 residues. CDR3 protein: CASSLRSMGEKLFF. CDR3 in DNA: TGCGCCAGCAGTTTGAGGTCGATGGGTGAAAAACTGTTTTTT.

This clone was detected a few times. J is TRBJ2-7 and V is TRBV9, with a possible D match to TRBD1 (5 bases). The length of the CDR3 is 15 residues. V dropped 2 bases and J dropped 4 bases, with 16 bases sitting between them. Germline-derived CDR1 and CDR2 are SGDLS and YYNGEE. In DNA, the CDR3 is TGTGCCAGCAGCGTCACTCCAGGGTTTTTTTACGAGCAGTACTTC. It yields the protein CASSVTPGFFYEQYF.

The gene calls are TRBV6-8 and TRBJ2-6, with a tentative D call TRBD2 (6 bases). The germline V gene encodes CDR1 MNHGY and CDR2 SAAAGT. The CDR3 spans 15 residues. Trimming cost V 6 bases and J 2 bases, with 11 bases left between them. CDR3 sequence (DNA): TGTGCCAGCAGGCCGTCGGGGGCTGGGGCCAACGTCCTGACTTTC. It yields the protein CASRPSGAGANVLTF.

This clone is labeled as medium-sized. V and J are TRBV6-8 and TRBJ2-1, with 10 bases that match TRBD2. This CDR3 comprises 15 residues. CDR1 and CDR2 from the germline V gene are MNHGY and SAAAGT. V shed 2 bases, J shed 8 bases, and the junction held 6 bases outside the gene matches. The CDR3 region is CASSYRPLAGDEQFF. Written as DNA, the CDR3 is TGTGCCAGCAGTTACCGCCCCCTAGCGGGGGATGAGCAGTTCTTC.

The V call is TRBV28, the J call TRBJ2-2, with a tentative D call TRBD1 (6 bases). The CDR3 is 14 residues long. The V and J ends lost 5 bases and 5 bases respectively, with 12 bases between them. Per germline, CDR1 MDHEN and CDR2 SYDVKM. Here the CDR3 DNA reads TGTGCCAGCAGTCCAGGGGACCGTACCGGGGAGCTGTTTTTT. Its protein product is CASSPGDRTGELFF.

The chain carries TRBV19 and TRBJ2-2, with D tentatively TRBD2 (6 bases). Germline CDR1 and CDR2: LNHDA and SQIVND (reference sequence). With 8 bases removed from V and 3 bases from J, the gap between germline ends came to 16 bases. The CDR3 runs 15 residues. The CDR3 is CASGSGGHHTGELFF. CDR3 sequence (DNA): TGTGCCAGTGGTAGCGGAGGGCACCACACCGGGGAGCTGTTTTTT. The full variable domain, completed using reference TRBV19 and TRBJ2-2, is DGGITQSPKYLFRKEGQNVTLSCEQNLNHDAMYWYRQDPGQGLRLIYYSQIVNDFQKGDIAEGYSVSREKKESFPLTVTSAQKNPTAFYLCASGSGGHHTGELFFGEGSRLTVL.

This sequence joins TRBV7-2 and TRBJ2-2; TRBD1 or TRBD2 may be the D gene (5 bases each). In germline, CDR1 is SGHTA, CDR2 FQGNSA. This CDR3 region has 13 residues. The V and J ends lost 4 bases and 9 bases respectively, with 12 bases between them. In DNA form, the CDR3 reads TGTGCCAGCAGCTCGGGACCGACACGGGAGCTGTTTTTT. This sequence encodes CASSSGPTRELFF.

This clone showed up just a few times. The V and J genes are TRBV12-5 and TRBJ2-1; no reliable D call. The germline V gene encodes CDR1 LGHNT and CDR2 FRNRAP. The CDR3 has 14 residues. Trimming took off 6 bases at V and 10 bases at J, with 19 bases between the two ends. The CDR3 protein is CASGLPQRSGEQFF. The CDR3 nucleotides are TGTGCTAGTGGCCTCCCACAGCGATCTGGGGAGCAGTTCTTC. The variable domain in full, with the rest retrieved from reference TRBV12-5 and TRBJ2-1, is DARVTQTPRHKVTEMGQEVTMRCQPILGHNTVFWYRQTMMQGLELLAYFRNRAPLDDSGMPKDRFSAEMPDATLATLKIQPSEPRDSAVYFCASGLPQRSGEQFFGPGTRLTVL.

This sequence joins TRBV30 and TRBJ2-3; 8 bases fit TRBD2. Germline trimming cut 3 bases from V and 6 bases from J; bases unmatched to any gene: 8. Germline CDR1 reads GTSNPN; CDR2 reads SVGIG (reference sequence). The CDR3 spans 14 residues. CDR3 sequence: CAWSRAGVEDTQYF. The CDR3 DNA is TGTGCCTGGAGCCGAGCGGGAGTGGAGGATACGCAGTATTTT.

The genes are TRBV6-8 and TRBJ2-7, with unresolved D. Trimming pared 0 bases from V and 0 bases from J, leaving 12 bases between. The V gene's germline CDR1 is MNHGY and CDR2 SAAAGT. The CDR3 contains 16 residues. The CDR3 DNA reads as TGTGCCAGCAGTTACTCGGCGTCCAAGAGCTCCTACGAGCAGTACTTC. This encodes CASSYSASKSSYEQYF.

The DNA of the CDR3 is TGTGCCAGTACCCCTGGCGGGGTTAGGAACACTGAAGCTTTCTTT. It translates to CASTPGGVRNTEAFF. This chain links TRBV19 with TRBJ1-1; no clear D. This CDR3 region has 15 residues. Germline V lookup: CDR1 LNHDA, CDR2 SQIVND (reference sequence). The germline V and J ends were trimmed by 7 bases and 1 base, with 16 bases remaining between them.

V gene TRBV9 combines with J gene TRBJ1-1; D might be TRBD1 (5 bases). V was trimmed by 4 bases and J by 0 bases, leaving 7 bases between them. CDR3 length: 13 amino acids. The germline V gene has CDR1 SGDLS and CDR2 YYNGEE. The DNA for the CDR3 is TGTGCCAGCAGCTGGGGGGTGAACACTGAAGCTTTCTTT. Protein: CASSWGVNTEAFF.

This clone showed up just a few times. CDR3 nucleotides: TGTGCCAGCTCACCCCGCACAGATACGCAGTATTTT. Protein product: CASSPRTDTQYF. This sequence joins TRBV18 and TRBJ2-3; D unclear. Deletions cut 3 bases from V and 1 base from J, with 2 bases between. Per germline, CDR1 KGHSH and CDR2 LQKENI. The CDR3 extends over 12 amino acids.

The chain couples TRBV12-5 to TRBJ2-1, with a weak D call TRBD1 (7 bases). This CDR3 contains 13 residues. Germline loops: CDR1 LGHNT, CDR2 FRNRAP. The CDR3 DNA reads as TGTGCCAGCACCCCTCTTCAGGGGGGCGAGCAGTTCTTC. Translation gives CASTPLQGGEQFF.

The sample holds one count of this clone. The rearrangement joins TRBV28 to TRBJ2-7; D unresolved. The CDR3 runs 13 residues. Germline lookup yields CDR1 MDHEN and CDR2 SYDVKM. V was shortened by 2 bases and J by 2 bases, with 7 bases between the two germline ends. CDR3 DNA sequence: TGTGCCAGCAGTTTAAGGGCCCCCTACGAGCAGTACTTC. This encodes CASSLRAPYEQYF.

The rearrangement links TRBV9 to TRBJ1-2, with a tentative D call TRBD1 (5 bases). The germline V gene has CDR1 SGDLS and CDR2 YYNGEE. This CDR3 is built from 13 residues. V lost 5 bases and J 5 bases, leaving 13 bases between the germline ends. The CDR3 loop reads CASSEGLRYGYTF. CDR3 in DNA: TGTGCCAGCAGTGAGGGACTTAGGTATGGCTACACCTTC.

J is TRBJ1-2 and V is TRBV29-1; 7 bases fit TRBD1. After removal of 0 bases from V and 0 bases from J, the junction contained 10 bases not matched to a gene. Per the germline V gene, CDR1 is SQVTM and CDR2 is ANQGSEA. The CDR3 totals 17 residues. CDR3 sequence reads: CSVEDRGRGISNYGYTF. Written as DNA, the CDR3 is TGCAGCGTTGAAGATCGGGGCAGGGGGATCTCTAACTATGGCTACACCTTC.

By share, this clone counts as medium-sized. The J gene is TRBJ1-1, the V gene TRBV28; D is uncertain. CDR1 MDHEN and CDR2 SYDVKM come from the germline V gene. Trimming took off 4 bases at V and 7 bases at J, with 10 bases between the two ends. This CDR3 comprises 12 residues. CDR3 sequence: CASSWGTGEAFF. The DNA for the CDR3 is TGTGCCAGCAGTTGGGGTACTGGTGAAGCTTTCTTT.

The rearrangement joins TRBV7-2 to TRBJ2-2, with TRBD2 matching over 8 bases. The CDR3 length is 16 residues. V dropped 4 bases and J dropped 4; count of bases not matched to a gene: 8. CDR1 and CDR2 from the germline V gene are SGHTA and FQGNSA. The CDR3 DNA is TGTGCCAGCAGCTCCGCCCCCAGCGGGAGCACCGGGGAGCTGTTTTTT. Amino acid sequence: CASSSAPSGSTGELFF.

This clone has only a few counts. The rearrangement links TRBV5-1 to TRBJ2-2; 10 bases fit TRBD2. The length of the CDR3 is 17 residues. V was pared by 0 bases and J by 3 bases, with 5 bases of the junction left unmatched. Per the germline V gene, CDR1 is SGHRS and CDR2 is YFSETQ. The CDR3 is CASSLALAGEYTGELFF. The CDR3 coding sequence is TGCGCCAGCAGCTTGGCTCTAGCGGGGGAATACACCGGGGAGCTGTTTTTT.

J is TRBJ1-3 and V is TRBV5-1, with 9 bases identical to TRBD1. V lost 0 bases, J lost 11 bases, and 9 bases stayed unmatched. The germline V gene encodes CDR1 SGHRS and CDR2 YFSETQ. The CDR3 totals 15 residues. DNA of the CDR3: TGCGCCAGCAGCTTGGACGGGACAGGGAACAGCCCCATATATTTT. Encoded protein: CASSLDGTGNSPIYF.

The chain is built from TRBV30 and TRBJ2-1; possibly TRBD1 for D (5 bases). V was clipped by 4 bases and J by 0 bases, with 10 bases between them. From germline, CDR1 is GTSNPN and CDR2 SVGIG (reference sequence). This CDR3 is 14 amino acids long. The CDR3 nucleotides read TGTGCCTGGAAGAGGACAAGCTCCTACAATGAGCAGTTCTTC. It yields the protein CAWKRTSSYNEQFF.

This chain connects TRBV9 to TRBJ1-4; unclear D gene. CDR3 length: 12 residues. CDR1 and CDR2 from the germline V gene are SGDLS and YYNGEE. The V gene lost 3 bases and the J gene lost 4 bases, with 4 bases spanning the gap. Here the CDR3 DNA reads TGTGCCAGCAGCGGTCTTAATGAAAAACTGTTTTTT. This translates into CASSGLNEKLFF. The whole variable domain, filled in from reference TRBV9 and TRBJ1-4, reads DSGVTQTPKHLITATGQRVTLRCSPRSGDLSVYWYQQSLDQGLQFLIQYYNGEERAKGNILERFSAQQFPDLHSELNLSSLELGDSALYFCASSGLNEKLFFGSGTQLSVL.